The 23 T cell receptor beta chains listed next were all sequenced from one sample in a study of blood T cells in healthy people across ages. Primed by a sample-barcoded 5' primer and a J-beta primer mix, a second PCR proceeded for about 7 to 12 cycles. Each CDR3 protein is one row after TCRdb ran MiXCR on the 5' RACE reads. This sample carries approximately 780,000 distinct CDR3 sequences, roughly 24% of them seen once, and the ten largest clones take about 2.9%. These records were also assigned to another study, of T cells of mothers and their children.

Specimen: blood. The origin of the receptors is a boy between 10 and 17 years old in good health.

This clonotype was seen more than once but under ten times. The chain links TRBV4-1 to TRBJ2-1, with D perhaps TRBD1 (5 bases). The CDR3 consists of 15 residues. Trimming removed 0 bases at V and 7 bases at J, with 13 bases between. The germline gives CDR1 MGHRA, CDR2 YSYEKL. The CDR3: CASSQELGPRNEQFF. The CDR3 DNA reads TGCGCCAGCAGCCAAGAATTGGGGCCTCGAAATGAGCAGTTCTTC.

A remark on this clonotype: This likely stems from a read error, as it lies one base from a far larger clone. The J gene is TRBJ2-3, the V gene TRBV7-9; D unclear. The ends were cut back, 4 bases at V and 2 bases at J, with 4 bases in the middle. The V gene's germline CDR1 is SEHNR and CDR2 FQNEAQ (reference sequence). The CDR3 has 12 amino acids. The CDR3, as DNA: TGTGCCAGCAGCTCCTTCACAGATACGCAGTATTTT. This codes for CASSSFTDTQYF.

This clonotype was counted only a few times. This chain links TRBV5-1 with TRBJ2-4; D might be TRBD2 (6 bases). V lost 0 bases, J lost 7 bases, and 8 bases lay in between. CDR1 SGHRS and CDR2 YFSETQ come from the germline V gene. The CDR3 is 13 residues long. In nucleotides, the CDR3 is TGCGCCAGCAGCTTGGACGGAGGGAACATTCAGTACTTC. This codes for CASSLDGGNIQYF.

This clonotype appeared a few times. The V call is TRBV10-3, the J call TRBJ2-5; TRBD2 is a possible D gene (5 bases). With the DNA end fitting TRBJ2-1 better, the J assignment may be wrong. This CDR3 has 14 amino acids. Per germline, CDR1 ENHRY and CDR2 SYGVKD. This chain's CDR3 is CAISGNGIYNEQFF. Here the CDR3 DNA reads TGTGCCATCAGTGGAAACGGGATCTACAATGAGCAGTTCTTC.

This clonotype was counted a few times. V gene TRBV19 combines with J gene TRBJ2-2, with 10 bases fitting TRBD2. V gave up 7 bases and J gave up 7 bases; unmatched junction bases: 6. CDR1 is LNHDA, CDR2 SQIVND, per germline (reference sequence). The CDR3 loop spans 14 amino acids. The CDR3 coding sequence is TGTGCCAGTACCCCACAGCGGGGGGGCGGGGAGCTGTTTTTT. Its translation: CASTPQRGGGELFF.

This clonotype was found a few times. The gene calls are TRBV28 and TRBJ2-4, with a possible D match to TRBD1 (5 bases). The CDR3 covers 14 residues. Germline CDR1 is MDHEN and CDR2 is SYDVKM. The V gene lost 9 bases and the J gene lost 0 bases, with 12 bases spanning the gap. The DNA for the CDR3 is TGTGCCAGTTGGGGCGACCCAGCCAAAAACATTCAGTACTTC. Encoded protein: CASWGDPAKNIQYF.

The chain combines TRBV19 with TRBJ1-2, with 8 nucleotides matching TRBD1. In germline, CDR1 is LNHDA, CDR2 SQIVND (reference sequence). This CDR3 spans 14 amino acids. With 9 bases clipped from V and 5 bases from J, the junction kept 11 bases outside the gene matches. CDR3 coding DNA: TGTGCCAGCACGCAGAACAGGGGGAAGTATGGCTACACCTTC. Translating it yields CASTQNRGKYGYTF.

In its sample, this clonotype was seen a few times. Compared with germline, one end of the junction differs, possibly owing to a read error. The chain joins TRBV9 to TRBJ2-5, with D uncertain. This CDR3 comprises 15 residues. Germline assignment: CDR1 SGDLS and CDR2 YYNGEE. The CDR3 loop reads CASSVEGIGQEAQYF. CDR3 DNA sequence: TGTGCCAGCAGCGTAGAAGGGATTGGGCAAGAGGCCCAGTACTTC.

This clonotype was detected a few times. V usage is TRBV4-2 and J usage is TRBJ2-5; 7 bases fit TRBD2. This CDR3 is built from 16 residues. From germline, CDR1 is LGHNA and CDR2 YNFKEQ. J lost 2 bases, V lost 1 base, and 7 bases had no gene match. CDR3 in amino acids: CASSQGNWGGQETQYF. CDR3 in DNA: TGTGCCAGCAGCCAAGGAAATTGGGGGGGGCAAGAGACCCAGTACTTC.

In its sample, this clonotype was seen a few times. This chain joins TRBV7-9 and TRBJ1-2; TRBD1 aligns across 8 bases. CDR3 size: 13 residues. J was trimmed by 6 bases and V by 0 bases; bases with no gene match: 0. From germline, CDR1 is SEHNR and CDR2 FQNEAQ (reference sequence). The CDR3 protein is CASSLARGHGYTF. In DNA form, the CDR3 reads TGTGCCAGCAGCTTAGCCAGGGGGCATGGCTACACCTTC.

This clonotype was found a few times. The chain links TRBV25-1 to TRBJ2-1, with TRBD1 as a possible D gene (6 bases). The CDR3 runs 16 residues. Germline loops: CDR1 MGHDK, CDR2 SYGVNS. Trimming removed 4 bases at V and 5 bases at J, with 18 bases between. CDR3 in amino acids: CASSGIARDINNEQFF. Written as DNA, the CDR3 is TGTGCCAGCAGTGGCATCGCCCGGGACATCAACAATGAGCAGTTCTTC.

This clonotype was found a few times. The chain carries TRBV20-1 and TRBJ2-5; the D is unclear. CDR1 DFQATT and CDR2 SNEGSKA come from the germline V gene (reference sequence). The CDR3 loop spans 15 amino acids. Trimming took 0 bases from V and 1 from J, leaving 12 bases between them. The CDR3 DNA follows: TGCAGTGCTAGAGATGGCGGCTGGGCCCAAGAGACCCAGTACTTC. This translates into CSARDGGWAQETQYF.

As for this clonotype: Since a much larger clone is just one base distant, this may be a read error. The rearrangement links TRBV7-2 to TRBJ2-5; weak D call: TRBD2 (5 bases). The CDR3 loop spans 15 amino acids. Per germline, CDR1 SGHTA and CDR2 FQGNSA. This CDR3 reads CASSLVAASWETQCF. The CDR3 DNA reads TGTGCCAGCAGCTTAGTTGCGGCGAGCTGGGAGACCCAGTGCTTC.

This clonotype was observed a handful of times. V usage is TRBV10-3 and J usage is TRBJ2-5; 9 bases are a match to TRBD2. Germline CDR1 is ENHRY and CDR2 is SYGVKD. The CDR3 sequence is 13 residues long. With 9 bases clipped from V and 4 bases from J, the junction kept 6 bases outside the gene matches. CDR3 coding DNA: TGTGCCATGTCTAGCGGGGCAGGAGAGACCCAGTACTTC. Translation: CAMSSGAGETQYF.

This clonotype appeared a single time. The chain has TRBV9 and TRBJ1-1; the D gene is possibly TRBD1 (5 bases). Trimming removed 4 bases from V and 4 bases from J, with 11 bases in between. This CDR3 spans 13 amino acids. The germline gives CDR1 SGDLS, CDR2 YYNGEE. CDR3 DNA: TGTGCCAGCAGCACGGGACGGGGCACTGAAGCTTTCTTT. Amino acids: CASSTGRGTEAFF.

V gene TRBV2 combines with J gene TRBJ1-2, with unresolved D. The ends were cut back, 1 base at V and 2 bases at J, with 11 bases in the middle. The CDR3 totals 15 residues. Per the germline V gene, CDR1 is SNHLY and CDR2 is FYNNEI. CDR3 amino acids: CASSEEGGGNYGYTF. DNA of the CDR3: TGTGCCAGCAGTGAAGAGGGAGGCGGAAACTATGGCTACACCTTC.

The V and J genes are TRBV7-2 and TRBJ1-4; no definite D call. In germline, CDR1 is SGHTA, CDR2 FQGNSA. V lost 5 bases and J lost 7, with 17 bases in between. This CDR3 is 15 amino acids long. CDR3 residues: CASSPPSGLGEKLFF. CDR3 in DNA: TGTGCCAGCAGCCCCCCTTCGGGGTTGGGTGAAAAACTGTTTTTT.

The chain employs TRBV24-1 and TRBJ2-5; TRBD2 matches at 7 bases. V gave up 9 bases and J gave up 7 bases; unmatched junction bases: 10. This CDR3 is built from 13 residues. Per the germline V gene, CDR1 is KGHDR and CDR2 is SFDVKD. The CDR3 sequence is CATAPAGGGTQYF. CDR3 sequence (DNA): TGTGCCACCGCGCCTGCAGGCGGGGGGACCCAGTACTTC.

This chain joins TRBV20-1 and TRBJ2-3; 10 nucleotides align to TRBD2. Germline assignment: CDR1 DFQATT and CDR2 SNEGSKA (reference sequence). V lost 5 bases and J lost 2; bases outside the gene matches: 4. The CDR3 runs to 14 residues. The CDR3, as DNA: TGCAGTGCTCCTCTAGCGGGGGTCACAGATACGCAGTATTTT. It encodes CSAPLAGVTDTQYF.

The J gene is TRBJ2-1, the V gene TRBV4-1, with D possibly being TRBD2 (6 bases). Germline assignment: CDR1 MGHRA and CDR2 YSYEKL. The CDR3 length is 16 residues. Trimming removed 4 bases from V and 4 bases from J, with 17 bases in between. This chain's CDR3 is CASSPGGAGGYNEQFF. The DNA for the CDR3 is TGCGCCAGCAGCCCCGGGGGAGCGGGTGGGTACAATGAGCAGTTCTTC.

The CDR3: CASSPVQGPYEQYF. The CDR3 nucleotides are TGTGCCAGCAGCCCCGTACAAGGCCCTTACGAGCAGTACTTC. The chain has TRBV7-9 and TRBJ2-7; D call uncertain. This CDR3 region has 14 residues. Germline lookup yields CDR1 SEHNR and CDR2 FQNEAQ (reference sequence). V was shortened by 5 bases and J by 4 bases, with 15 bases between the two germline ends. The complete variable domain, with remaining parts taken from reference TRBV7-9 and TRBJ2-7, reads DTGVSQNPRHKITKRGQNVTFRCDPISEHNRLYWYRQTLGQGPEFLTYFQNEAQLEKSRLLSDRFSAERPKGSFSTLEIQRTEQGDSAMYLCASSPVQGPYEQYFGPGTRLTVT.

V and J are TRBV21-1 and TRBJ2-5; the table calls TRBD1, which could not be checked here. TRBV21-1 is a known pseudogene. The CDR3 length is 15 residues. As DNA, the CDR3 is TGTGCCAGCAGCAAAAATGGGACAGCCCAAGAGACCCAGTACTTC. Its translation: CASSKNGTAQETQYF.

This chain links TRBV28 with TRBJ1-5; D call uncertain. Trimming removed 3 bases at V and 3 bases at J, with 9 bases between. Germline loops: CDR1 MDHEN, CDR2 SYDVKM. The CDR3 is 14 amino acids. CDR3 region: CASSLGSLNQPQHF. DNA for the CDR3: TGTGCCAGCAGTTTGGGCAGTCTCAATCAGCCCCAGCATTTT.